This T cell receptor (beta chain) is drawn from a study of response to subunit inactivated influenza vaccine. Each CDR3 protein is one row after TCRdb ran MiXCR on the RT-PCR reads. The data contain 500,000 or so distinct CDR3 sequences, more than 15% of them singletons. Study observations and caveats: With each seasonal influenza vaccination, the authors suggested, few new T cells are recruited.

V was trimmed by 7 bases and J by 7 bases, leaving 7 bases between them. Germline-derived CDR1 and CDR2 are KGHDR and SFDVKD. The CDR3 has 11 amino acids. This clonotype has just a few counts. Its matching antigen is unknown. This TCR was recovered from a man between 50 and 69 years old who received an inactivated influenza vaccine. The V call is TRBV24-1, the J call TRBJ2-1; D possibly corresponds to TRBD2 (5 bases). The input for sequencing was CD4+ T cells sorted from PBMCs, taken around 25 months after vaccination. The CDR3 DNA follows: TGTGCCACCAGCCGGGGAAATGAGCAGTTCTTC. Translation gives CATSRGNEQFF.